The clone carrying this T cell receptor beta chain was found a few times. The antigen is unknown. CDR3 size: 18 residues. Germline loops: CDR1 SGHVS, CDR2 FNYEAQ. Trimming took off 1 base at V and 0 bases at J, with 16 bases between the two ends. This sample was taken from a study of T-cell reconstitution after alpha-beta-depleted transplantation in children. General study findings and limits: Several hundred rapidly expanded clones from non-depleted graft cells reportedly supplied alpha-beta T cells about two months post-transplant. T-cell numbers and diversity, one year after transplant, stemmed largely from T cells that were newly produced. From surviving recipient T cells and thymic progenitors came the high day-60 TCRbeta diversity observed in some patients.

Preparation of the TCRbeta library involved a method that used unique molecular identifiers. TCRdb re-derived calls from the PCR reads in MiXCR, one entry per CDR3 protein. The data show 580,000 or so distinct CDR3 sequences, with more than 20% seen just once and 11% to 15% held by the top ten. Sequencing was performed on PBMCs, mostly from graft donor cells, taken 360 days after TCRalphabeta/CD19-depleted stem cell transplant. The sequence came from a boy younger than two who had a stem cell transplant for acute myeloid leukemia, so the T cells may come from the graft donor. The chain combines TRBV7-6 with TRBJ2-1; D call uncertain. CDR3 in amino acids: CASSLEVKGFSSYNEQFF. In DNA form, the CDR3 reads TGTGCCAGCAGCTTAGAAGTAAAAGGGTTTAGCTCCTACAATGAGCAGTTCTTC. Together with reference TRBV7-6 and TRBJ2-1, the CDR3 gives the full variable domain: GAGVSQSPRYKVTKRGQDVALRCDPISGHVSLYWYRQALGQGPEFLTYFNYEAQQDKSGLPNDRFSAERPEGSISTLTIQRTEQRDSAMYRCASSLEVKGFSSYNEQFFGPGTRLTVL.